A selection of T cell receptor beta chains follows, all from one sample in a study of control samples from healthy donors and cancer patients. Here immunoSEQ multiplex PCR was the method, and the copy in TCRdb shows in-frame clones only, minus some. Of approximately 220,000 clones in the sample, just under 95% are singletons; the top ten hold roughly 1.6%. The sample comprised blood. The receptors derive from a man in his forties or fifties in good health. CDR3s leave out the opening cysteine and the closing phenylalanine or tryptophan. The order of the fields is V gene, J gene, D gene, clone size, CDR3 protein. D genes are given only for firm matches. Rows may omit the clone size; those that give it use once, few, many or a size class.

v_gene: TRBV5-1; j_gene: TRBJ1-1; d_gene: .; abundance: .; CDR3aa: ASSPPGRVAAF
v_gene: TRBV2; j_gene: TRBJ1-4; d_gene: TRBD1; abundance: .; CDR3aa: ASSGDSRYEKLF
v_gene: TRBV5-4; j_gene: TRBJ1-6; d_gene: .; abundance: .; CDR3aa: ASSLDRRQGSPNSPLH
v_gene: TRBV3-1/TRBV3-2; j_gene: TRBJ1-5; d_gene: .; abundance: .; CDR3aa: ASSPREGRQPQH
v_gene: TRBV20-1; j_gene: TRBJ1-2; d_gene: .; abundance: .; CDR3aa: SASKGVVDGYT
v_gene: TRBV4-1; j_gene: TRBJ1-2; d_gene: .; abundance: .; CDR3aa: ASSPPDRGYT
v_gene: TRBV7-2; j_gene: TRBJ1-2; d_gene: TRBD1; abundance: .; CDR3aa: ASSLHRTGQDYGYT
v_gene: TRBV6-5; j_gene: TRBJ2-5; d_gene: .; abundance: .; CDR3aa: ASSYSARRGTQY
v_gene: TRBV11-2; j_gene: TRBJ1-2; d_gene: .; abundance: .; CDR3aa: ASSFGGSQDYT
v_gene: TRBV28; j_gene: TRBJ1-2; d_gene: TRBD1; abundance: .; CDR3aa: ASSSPTGGNILYGYT
v_gene: TRBV19; j_gene: TRBJ2-3; d_gene: TRBD1; abundance: .; CDR3aa: ASKAGGPTDTQY
v_gene: TRBV6-2/TRBV6-3; j_gene: TRBJ1-1; d_gene: .; abundance: .; CDR3aa: ASSYMEREAF
v_gene: TRBV3-1/TRBV3-2; j_gene: TRBJ1-6; d_gene: .; abundance: .; CDR3aa: ASSRSFSSYNSPLH
v_gene: TRBV4-3; j_gene: TRBJ2-3; d_gene: TRBD1; abundance: .; CDR3aa: ASSHHWTGGRGDTQY
v_gene: TRBV6-2/TRBV6-3; j_gene: TRBJ2-5; d_gene: .; abundance: .; CDR3aa: ASSYRFGETQY
v_gene: TRBV27; j_gene: TRBJ1-1; d_gene: TRBD1; abundance: .; CDR3aa: ASSLWQGDEAF
v_gene: TRBV6-6; j_gene: TRBJ2-5; d_gene: .; abundance: .; CDR3aa: ASSYRETQY
v_gene: TRBV28; j_gene: TRBJ1-4; d_gene: .; abundance: .; CDR3aa: ASSLVAGVEKLF
v_gene: TRBV3-1/TRBV3-2; j_gene: TRBJ2-7; d_gene: TRBD2; abundance: .; CDR3aa: ASRAKVGLAGPYEQY
v_gene: TRBV5-1; j_gene: TRBJ1-1; d_gene: TRBD1; abundance: .; CDR3aa: ASSPLATGLNTEAF
v_gene: TRBV5-1; j_gene: TRBJ1-1; d_gene: .; abundance: .; CDR3aa: ASSLVGTDTEAF
v_gene: TRBV11-2; j_gene: TRBJ1-3; d_gene: .; abundance: once; CDR3aa: ASSLDGGRSDTIY
v_gene: TRBV5-6; j_gene: TRBJ1-3; d_gene: .; abundance: .; CDR3aa: ASSSRGDYSGNTIY
v_gene: TRBV5-4; j_gene: TRBJ1-1; d_gene: .; abundance: .; CDR3aa: ASSFEGRMNTEAF
v_gene: TRBV18; j_gene: TRBJ2-5; d_gene: TRBD1; abundance: once; CDR3aa: ASSPPGQGGQETQY
v_gene: TRBV28; j_gene: TRBJ2-2; d_gene: .; abundance: .; CDR3aa: ASSDGLRGRGTGELF
v_gene: TRBV5-6; j_gene: TRBJ2-3; d_gene: .; abundance: .; CDR3aa: ASSPGGPDTQY
v_gene: TRBV28; j_gene: TRBJ1-2; d_gene: TRBD1; abundance: .; CDR3aa: ASSSRTGNYGYT
v_gene: TRBV24-1; j_gene: TRBJ1-2; d_gene: TRBD1; abundance: .; CDR3aa: ATSDRTGGSYGYT
v_gene: TRBV29-1; j_gene: TRBJ1-3; d_gene: .; abundance: .; CDR3aa: KLRTGQTRNTIY
v_gene: TRBV7-3; j_gene: TRBJ1-1; d_gene: .; abundance: .; CDR3aa: ASSPKAGNTEAF
v_gene: TRBV7-2; j_gene: TRBJ1-1; d_gene: .; abundance: .; CDR3aa: ASSLQGDTEAF
v_gene: TRBV5-1; j_gene: TRBJ2-2; d_gene: .; abundance: .; CDR3aa: ASSLDTVRANTGELF
v_gene: TRBV7-8; j_gene: TRBJ2-5; d_gene: TRBD1; abundance: few; CDR3aa: ASSFRQGWQETQY
v_gene: TRBV28; j_gene: TRBJ2-7; d_gene: .; abundance: .; CDR3aa: ATAGFPVSYEQY
v_gene: TRBV6-5; j_gene: TRBJ1-2; d_gene: .; abundance: .; CDR3aa: ASSYDYGYT
v_gene: TRBV6-4; j_gene: TRBJ2-2; d_gene: TRBD1; abundance: .; CDR3aa: ASSRQGDTGELF
v_gene: TRBV6-5; j_gene: TRBJ2-3; d_gene: TRBD2; abundance: .; CDR3aa: ASSTGGGTDTQY
v_gene: TRBV29-1; j_gene: TRBJ2-2; d_gene: TRBD1; abundance: .; CDR3aa: SAGQGRVNTGELF
v_gene: TRBV5-8; j_gene: TRBJ2-3; d_gene: TRBD2; abundance: once; CDR3aa: ASSHRTSVNTQY
v_gene: TRBV21-1; j_gene: TRBJ2-7; d_gene: .; abundance: .; CDR3aa: ASSPRDRGHEQY
v_gene: TRBV28; j_gene: TRBJ1-1; d_gene: .; abundance: .; CDR3aa: ASLTAALNTEAF
v_gene: TRBV5-1; j_gene: TRBJ2-2; d_gene: TRBD2; abundance: .; CDR3aa: ASSLTSGGSTGELF
v_gene: TRBV4-2; j_gene: TRBJ2-7; d_gene: TRBD1; abundance: .; CDR3aa: ASSRYLQGAAYEQY
v_gene: TRBV7-2; j_gene: TRBJ2-1; d_gene: .; abundance: .; CDR3aa: ASSFRAGTSDEQF
v_gene: TRBV5-1; j_gene: TRBJ1-6; d_gene: .; abundance: .; CDR3aa: ASSPAPSAGSPLH
v_gene: TRBV29-1; j_gene: TRBJ1-2; d_gene: .; abundance: .; CDR3aa: SVEENGYT
v_gene: TRBV6-5; j_gene: TRBJ1-2; d_gene: TRBD1; abundance: .; CDR3aa: ASSLDRVYGYT
v_gene: TRBV18; j_gene: TRBJ1-3; d_gene: .; abundance: .; CDR3aa: ASSPESRSGNTIY
v_gene: TRBV9; j_gene: TRBJ2-3; d_gene: .; abundance: .; CDR3aa: ASSLMGLGTDTQY
v_gene: TRBV5-4; j_gene: TRBJ1-5; d_gene: .; abundance: .; CDR3aa: ASSWGGNSNQPQH